Shown below are 3 T cell receptor gamma chains from a single sample sequenced in a study of Vδ1+ human thymocytes. Regarding the study as a whole: Highly polyclonal TRG and TRD repertoires with Gaussian CDR3 length distributions appeared in thymus.

RNA was extracted from the cells and then reverse transcribed. The CDR3 regions were amplified by multiplex PCR from V-gene primers to a constant-region primer. TCRdb reanalysed the multiplex PCR reads via CATT. The sample lists more than 8,000 gamma-chain clones; roughly 50% were seen once. For these receptors, no antigen is known. Specimen: Vdelta1+ gamma-delta thymocytes from the thymus. The subset is: FACS-sorted CD3+ TCRalphabeta- TCRVdelta1+ TCRVdelta2- thymocytes. These receptors all come from a girl under three years old who had congenital heart surgery.

The V gene is TRGV8, the J gene TRGJ1 or TRGJ2. TCRdb offers no J gene call, so here the DNA was matched to germline to obtain one. In germline, CDR1 is VENAVY, CDR2 YDSYNSRV. V shed 1 base and J 2 bases; nucleotides not matched to a gene: 5. This CDR3 contains 14 residues. The CDR3 DNA reads as TGTGCCACCTGGGATAGACCCGATTATTATAAGAAACTCTTT. This encodes CATWDRPDYYKKLF.

This clone occurred a few times. The gene calls are TRGV2 and TRGJ1 or TRGJ2. The germline CDR1 and CDR2 sequences are EGSNGY and YDSYNSKV. V gave up 2 bases and J gave up 8 bases; unmatched junction bases: 3. CDR3 length: 11 amino acids. The CDR3 here is CATWDVNKKLF. CDR3 bases: TGTGCCACCTGGGACGTAAATAAGAAACTCTTT.

The chain has TRGV2 and TRGJ1 or TRGJ2. The J gene was not available in TCRdb and was assigned here by matching the DNA to germline segments. After removal of 2 bases from V and 3 bases from J, the junction contained 4 bases not matched to a gene. The CDR3 spans 13 residues. Germline CDR1 and CDR2: EGSNGY and YDSYNSKV. The CDR3 nucleotides read TGTGCCACCTGGGACGCCGCTTATTATAAGAAACTCTTT. This translates into CATWDAAYYKKLF.